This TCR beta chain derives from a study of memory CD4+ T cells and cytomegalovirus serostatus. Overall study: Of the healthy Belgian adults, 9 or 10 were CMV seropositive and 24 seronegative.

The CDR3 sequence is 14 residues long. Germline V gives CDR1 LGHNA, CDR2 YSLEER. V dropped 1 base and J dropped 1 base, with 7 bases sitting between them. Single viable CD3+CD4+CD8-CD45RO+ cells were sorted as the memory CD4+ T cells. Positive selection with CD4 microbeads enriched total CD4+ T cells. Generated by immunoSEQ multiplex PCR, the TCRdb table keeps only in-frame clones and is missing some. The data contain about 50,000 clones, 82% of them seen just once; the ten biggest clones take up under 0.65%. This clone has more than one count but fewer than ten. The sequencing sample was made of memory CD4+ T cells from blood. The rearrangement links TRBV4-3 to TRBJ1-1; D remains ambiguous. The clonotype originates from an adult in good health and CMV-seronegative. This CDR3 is CASSQGRQNTEAFF. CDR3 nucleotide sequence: TGCGCCAGCAGCCAAGGAAGGCAGAACACTGAAGCTTTCTTT.